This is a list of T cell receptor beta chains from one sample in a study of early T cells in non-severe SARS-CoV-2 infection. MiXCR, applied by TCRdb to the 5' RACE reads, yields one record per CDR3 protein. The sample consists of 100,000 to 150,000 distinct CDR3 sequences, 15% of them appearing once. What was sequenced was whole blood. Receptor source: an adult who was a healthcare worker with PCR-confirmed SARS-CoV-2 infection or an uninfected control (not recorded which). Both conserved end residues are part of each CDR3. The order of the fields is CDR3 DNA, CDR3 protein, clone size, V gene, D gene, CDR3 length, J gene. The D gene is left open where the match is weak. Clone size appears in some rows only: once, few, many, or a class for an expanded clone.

CDR3nt: TGCAGCGGGGACAGGGCCTACGAGCAGTACTTC
CDR3aa: CSGDRAYEQYF
abundance: -
v_gene: TRBV29-1
d_gene: TRBD1
len: 11
j_gene: TRBJ2-7

CDR3nt: TGTGCCAGCAGCGCCCCTCACGGGGGCGGGAATGAGCAGTTCTTC
CDR3aa: CASSAPHGGGNEQFF
abundance: -
v_gene: TRBV9
d_gene: -
len: 15
j_gene: TRBJ2-1

CDR3nt: TGTGCCAGCAGCAACCTAGCGGGGGAAGAGACCCAGTACTTC
CDR3aa: CASSNLAGEETQYF
abundance: few
v_gene: TRBV7-8
d_gene: TRBD2
len: 14
j_gene: TRBJ2-5

CDR3nt: TGTGCCAGCAGATCGACAGGGATGAACACTGAAGCTTTCTTT
CDR3aa: CASRSTGMNTEAFF
abundance: few
v_gene: TRBV6-1
d_gene: TRBD1
len: 14
j_gene: TRBJ1-1

CDR3nt: TGTGCCAGCTCACCAGGGACAGAAGCTAACTATGGCTACACCTTC
CDR3aa: CASSPGTEANYGYTF
abundance: few
v_gene: TRBV18
d_gene: TRBD1
len: 15
j_gene: TRBJ1-2

CDR3nt: TGTGCCATCAGTGAGAGGGTCTATGGCTACACCTTC
CDR3aa: CAISERVYGYTF
abundance: -
v_gene: TRBV10-3
d_gene: -
len: 12
j_gene: TRBJ1-2

CDR3nt: TGTGCCAGCAGTTACTCGAGGAGTGGGACCTACAATGAGCAGTTCTTC
CDR3aa: CASSYSRSGTYNEQFF
abundance: -
v_gene: TRBV6-2/TRBV6-3
d_gene: -
len: 16
j_gene: TRBJ2-1

CDR3nt: TGTGCCAGCAGCTTAGTGGGACAGGGCCATGGCTACACCTTC
CDR3aa: CASSLVGQGHGYTF
abundance: many
v_gene: TRBV7-9
d_gene: TRBD1
len: 14
j_gene: TRBJ1-2

CDR3nt: TGTGCCAGCAGCCGGGGCATGGCTCTCTATGGCTACACCTTC
CDR3aa: CASSRGMALYGYTF
abundance: few
v_gene: TRBV7-2
d_gene: -
len: 14
j_gene: TRBJ1-2

CDR3nt: TGTGCCAGCAGCCAAGTTAGCGGGGGGGCCGGGGCAGATACGCAGTATTTT
CDR3aa: CASSQVSGGAGADTQYF
abundance: -
v_gene: TRBV3-1
d_gene: TRBD2
len: 17
j_gene: TRBJ2-3